This T cell receptor (beta chain) originates from a study of blood T cell repertoires in COVID-19. The data were produced by immunoSEQ multiplex PCR, yet TCRdb's version contains in-frame clones alone and is incomplete. In the table there are around 250,000 clones, under 90% of which are singletons. Per the germline V gene, CDR1 is SNHLY and CDR2 is FYNNEI. The CDR3 runs to 15 residues. Trimming removed 6 bases from V and 4 bases from J, with 15 bases in between. The rearrangement uses TRBV2 and TRBJ2-2; no clear D. The TCR comes from a woman aged 40 to 50 who had recovered from COVID-19. Sequencing used peripheral blood. CDR3 DNA: TGTGCCAGCAGGGCCCAGGCCCTATTCACCGGGGAGCTGTTTTTT. Residues: CASRAQALFTGELFF.